This paragraph covers one TCR beta chain sequence. Its antigen is not identified. The data originate from a study of cytomegalovirus exposure and HLA in healthy donors. Whole-study findings and limits: Earlier analysis found most TCR beta V segments productive about 90% or about 30% of the time.

In the PCR, 60 Vbeta and 13 Jbeta primers were used. Profiled with immunoSEQ multiplex PCR; TCRdb holds only in-frame clones, not every one. The repertoire holds 150,000 to 200,000 clones, with roughly 79% as singletons. Material: PBMCs. This TCR derives from a woman aged 25 to 39 in good health and CMV-seropositive.

The CDR3 DNA follows: TGTGCCAGCAGTTTATTAGGGGGAGAAACTGAAGCTTTCTTT. It translates to CASSLLGGETEAFF. V and J are TRBV27 and TRBJ1-1, with a weak D call TRBD1 (6 bases). Germline loops: CDR1 MNHEY, CDR2 SMNVEV (reference sequence). The CDR3 contains 14 residues. Trimming shortened V by 1 base and J by 5 bases, and 11 bases separated the two germline ends.